This T cell receptor (beta chain) was recovered during a study of regulatory dendritic cells for organ transplantation. Across the study: Monocytes received vitamin D3 on days 0 and 4, IL-10 on day 4. LPS was added to dendritic cell cultures on day 6.

Concerning this clone: Its antigen is unknown.

Trimming at V came to 5 bases and at J to 10 bases, leaving 5 bases not matched to a gene. Germline assignment: CDR1 SGHTA and CDR2 FQGTGA. The CDR3 has 13 residues. Using immunoSEQ multiplex PCR, the repertoire was profiled, and TCRdb retains in-frame clones only, with some absent. This table has about 7,800 clones, about 70% appearing once. The study, taken as a whole, reports: Memory CD8+ T cells were the most oligoclonal; naive cells were highly diverse.

Sorted T cells were CFSE-labeled and cultured around 5 days with allogeneic regulatory or mature dendritic cells at 1:10. The chain recombines TRBV7-3 with TRBJ1-6; 7 bases are a match to TRBD1. The source is a human donor in good health. The sequenced material came from memory CD4+ T cells from blood cultured with dendritic cells. Subset specified: CD45RO+ memory T cells. The CDR3 reads CASSEGQRSPLHF. The CDR3 nucleotides read TGTGCCAGCAGCGAGGGACAGAGGTCACCCCTCCACTTT.